This paragraph reports one T cell receptor (beta chain). CD8 cells classed as naive were CD45RO-negative and positively selected for CCR7, excluding terminally differentiated effector memory CD45RA+ cells. The V gene lost 0 bases and the J gene lost 3 bases, with 12 bases spanning the gap. Germline loops: CDR1 GTSNPN, CDR2 SVGIG (reference sequence). The CDR3 has 15 residues. TCRdb's copy holds only in-frame clones and misses some; the assay was immunoSEQ multiplex PCR. This table holds just over 2,000,000 clones, about 95% found once. This record belongs to a study of shared clonotypes between healthy human individuals.

The sample comprised naive CD8+ T cells sorted from blood. V and J are TRBV30 and TRBJ1-5, with no clear D. The clonotype originates from a man younger than 35 in good health. CDR3: CAWSVGRLDNQPQHF. The CDR3 bases are TGTGCCTGGAGTGTGGGGAGGCTTGACAATCAGCCCCAGCATTTT.